This TCR beta chain was found in a study of blood T cell repertoires in COVID-19. Sequencing was performed with immunoSEQ multiplex PCR; in TCRdb, only in-frame clones are kept and a portion is missing. This sample yields 95,000 or so clones, of which 86% are seen a single time; 1% to 1.5% belongs to the top ten. This CDR3 contains 15 residues. Germline lookup yields CDR1 MGHRA and CDR2 YSYEKL. V lost 4 bases, J lost 1 base, and 5 bases stayed unmatched. The chain carries TRBV4-1 and TRBJ2-5, with 8 bases fitting TRBD2. The sample consisted of peripheral blood. This sequence originates from a man older than 75 with active or convalescent COVID-19. DNA for the CDR3: TGCGCCAGCAGCCGAGGACTAGCAGTCCAAGAGACCCAGTACTTC. This codes for CASSRGLAVQETQYF.